The entry below describes one T cell receptor beta chain. Other DNA sequences in the same sample also yield this CDR3. Trimming took 2 bases from V and 5 from J, leaving 3 bases between them. Germline loops: CDR1 MNHNS, CDR2 SASEGT. This CDR3 region has 11 residues. This specimen belongs to a study of blood T cell repertoires in COVID-19. Study in general: Samples came from the United States, Italy and Spain, spanning acute and convalescent COVID-19. T cells, B-cell-depleted T cells, or PBMCs supplied cDNA or gDNA.

How the authors handled the data: Estimates of nucleated cell counts were drawn from the amplification of reference gene primers. Sequencing used immunoSEQ multiplex PCR; TCRdb keeps in-frame clones, though not all of them. The DNA gave D and trimming, while V, J and clone size come from that table. The data hold around 250,000 clones, with 84% observed a single time. This clonotype was obtained from a woman between 35 and 50 years old who had recovered from COVID-19. The sequenced sample consisted of peripheral blood. The chain carries TRBV6-1 and TRBJ2-5; D ambiguous. The DNA of the CDR3 is TGTGCCAGCAGTGAACTGGAGACCCAGTACTTC. Translation gives CASSELETQYF.